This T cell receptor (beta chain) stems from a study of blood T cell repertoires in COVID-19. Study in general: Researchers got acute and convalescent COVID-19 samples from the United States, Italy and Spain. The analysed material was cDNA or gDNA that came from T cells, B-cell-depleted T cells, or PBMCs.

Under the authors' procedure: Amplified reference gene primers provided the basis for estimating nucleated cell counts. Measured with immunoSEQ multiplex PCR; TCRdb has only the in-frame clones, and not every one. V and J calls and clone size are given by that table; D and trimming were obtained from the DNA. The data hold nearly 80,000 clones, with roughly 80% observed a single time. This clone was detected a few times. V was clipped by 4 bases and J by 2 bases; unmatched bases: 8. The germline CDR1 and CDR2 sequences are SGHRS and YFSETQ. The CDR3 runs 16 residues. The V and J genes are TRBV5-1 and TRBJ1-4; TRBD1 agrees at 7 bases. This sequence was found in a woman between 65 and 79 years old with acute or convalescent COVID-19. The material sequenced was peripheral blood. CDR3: CASSVNPQGTNEKLFF. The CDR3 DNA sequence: TGCGCCAGCAGCGTAAACCCACAGGGGACTAATGAAAAACTGTTTTTT.